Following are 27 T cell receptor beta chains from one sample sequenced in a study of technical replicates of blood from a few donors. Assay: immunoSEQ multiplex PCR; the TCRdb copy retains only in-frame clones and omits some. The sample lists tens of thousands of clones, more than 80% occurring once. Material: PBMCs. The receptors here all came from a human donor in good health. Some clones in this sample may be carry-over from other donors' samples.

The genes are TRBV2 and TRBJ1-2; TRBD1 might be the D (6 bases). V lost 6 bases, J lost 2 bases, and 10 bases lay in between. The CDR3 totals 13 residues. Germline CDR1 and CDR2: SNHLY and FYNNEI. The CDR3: CASRATGNYGYTF. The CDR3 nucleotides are TGTGCCAGCAGGGCTACAGGGAACTATGGCTACACCTTC.

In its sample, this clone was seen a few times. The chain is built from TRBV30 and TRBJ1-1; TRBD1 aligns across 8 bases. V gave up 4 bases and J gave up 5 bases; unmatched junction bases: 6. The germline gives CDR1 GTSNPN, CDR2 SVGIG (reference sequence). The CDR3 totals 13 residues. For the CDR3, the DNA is TGTGCCTGGACCACAGGGGGAGGGACTGAAGCTTTCTTT. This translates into CAWTTGGGTEAFF.

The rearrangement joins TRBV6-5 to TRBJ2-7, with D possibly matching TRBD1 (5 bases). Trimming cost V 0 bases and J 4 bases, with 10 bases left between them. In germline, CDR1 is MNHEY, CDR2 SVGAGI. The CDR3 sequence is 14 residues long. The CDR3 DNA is TGTGCCAGCAGTTACTCAGACGGACAATACGAGCAGTACTTC. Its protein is CASSYSDGQYEQYF.

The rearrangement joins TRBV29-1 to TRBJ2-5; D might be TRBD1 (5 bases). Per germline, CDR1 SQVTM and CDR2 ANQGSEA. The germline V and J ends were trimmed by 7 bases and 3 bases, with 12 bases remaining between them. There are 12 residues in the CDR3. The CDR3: CSDRTEKETQYF. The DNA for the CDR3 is TGCAGCGACAGGACGGAGAAAGAGACCCAGTACTTC. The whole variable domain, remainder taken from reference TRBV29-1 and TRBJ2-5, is SAVISQKPSRDICQRGTSLTIQCQVDSQVTMMFWYRQQPGQSLTLIATANQGSEATYESGFVIDKFPISRPNLTFSTLTVSNMSPEDSSIYLCSDRTEKETQYFGPGTRLLVL.

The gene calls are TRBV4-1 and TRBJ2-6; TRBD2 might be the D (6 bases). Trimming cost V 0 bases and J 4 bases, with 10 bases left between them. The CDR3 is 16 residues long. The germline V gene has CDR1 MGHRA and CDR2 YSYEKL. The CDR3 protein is CASSQDLGGGANVLTF. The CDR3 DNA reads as TGCGCCAGCAGCCAAGATCTGGGGGGAGGGGCCAACGTCCTGACTTTC.

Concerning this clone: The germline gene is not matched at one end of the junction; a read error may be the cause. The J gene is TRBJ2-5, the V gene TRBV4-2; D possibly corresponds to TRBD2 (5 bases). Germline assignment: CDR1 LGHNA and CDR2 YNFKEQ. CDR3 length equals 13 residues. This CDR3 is CASSQDLEESQYF. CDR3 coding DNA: TGTGCCAGCAGCCAAGATTTGGAGGAGAGCCAGTACTTC.

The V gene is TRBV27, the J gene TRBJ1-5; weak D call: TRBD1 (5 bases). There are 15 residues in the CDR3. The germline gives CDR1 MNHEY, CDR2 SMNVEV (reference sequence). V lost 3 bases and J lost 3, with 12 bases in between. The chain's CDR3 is CASSLGWGVNQPQHF. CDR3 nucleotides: TGTGCCAGCAGTTTGGGGTGGGGGGTCAATCAGCCCCAGCATTTT.

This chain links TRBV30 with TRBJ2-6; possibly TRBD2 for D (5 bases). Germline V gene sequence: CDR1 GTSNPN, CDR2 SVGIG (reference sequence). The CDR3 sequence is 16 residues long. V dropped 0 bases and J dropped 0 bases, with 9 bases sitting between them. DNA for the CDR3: TGTGCCTGGAGTGTACTAGAGGGCTCTGGGGCCAACGTCCTGACTTTC. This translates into CAWSVLEGSGANVLTF.

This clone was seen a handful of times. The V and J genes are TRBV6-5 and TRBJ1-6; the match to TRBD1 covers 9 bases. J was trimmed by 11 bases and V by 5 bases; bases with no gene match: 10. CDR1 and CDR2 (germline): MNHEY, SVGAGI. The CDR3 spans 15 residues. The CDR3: CASSPVGQGPPPLHF. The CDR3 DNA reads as TGTGCCAGCAGTCCTGTCGGACAGGGGCCTCCACCCCTCCACTTT.

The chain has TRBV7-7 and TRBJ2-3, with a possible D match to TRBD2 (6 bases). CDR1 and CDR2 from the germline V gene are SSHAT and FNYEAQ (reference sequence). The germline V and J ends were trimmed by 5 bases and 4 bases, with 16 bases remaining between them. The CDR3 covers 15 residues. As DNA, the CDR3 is TGTGCCAGCAGCCCCACCGGGAGTCGGGCAGATACGCAGTATTTT. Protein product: CASSPTGSRADTQYF.

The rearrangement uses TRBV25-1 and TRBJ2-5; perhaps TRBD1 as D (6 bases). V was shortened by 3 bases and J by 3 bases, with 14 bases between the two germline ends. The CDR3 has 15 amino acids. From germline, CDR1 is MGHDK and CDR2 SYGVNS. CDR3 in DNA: TGTGCCAGCAGTGACGCCCGGACAGCGGAAGAGACCCAGTACTTC. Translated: CASSDARTAEETQYF.

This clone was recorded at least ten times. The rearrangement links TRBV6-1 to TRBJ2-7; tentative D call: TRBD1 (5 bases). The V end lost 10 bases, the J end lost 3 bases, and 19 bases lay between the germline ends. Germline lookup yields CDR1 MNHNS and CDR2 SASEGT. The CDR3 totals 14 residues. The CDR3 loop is CATLMGPFDYEQYF. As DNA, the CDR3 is TGTGCCACACTTATGGGGCCGTTTGACTACGAGCAGTACTTC.

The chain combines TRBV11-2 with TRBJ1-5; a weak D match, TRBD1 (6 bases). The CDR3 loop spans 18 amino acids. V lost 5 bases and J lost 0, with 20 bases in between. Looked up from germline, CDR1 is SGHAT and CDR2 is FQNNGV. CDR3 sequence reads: CASSPTPGHLYSNQPQHF. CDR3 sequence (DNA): TGTGCCAGCAGCCCAACTCCGGGACACCTTTATAGCAATCAGCCCCAGCATTTT.

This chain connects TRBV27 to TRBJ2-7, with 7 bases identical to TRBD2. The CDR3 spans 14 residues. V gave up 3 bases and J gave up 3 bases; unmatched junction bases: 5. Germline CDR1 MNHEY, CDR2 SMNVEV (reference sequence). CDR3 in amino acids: CASSLSGNSYEQYF. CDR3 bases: TGTGCCAGCAGTTTGAGCGGGAACAGCTACGAGCAGTACTTC.

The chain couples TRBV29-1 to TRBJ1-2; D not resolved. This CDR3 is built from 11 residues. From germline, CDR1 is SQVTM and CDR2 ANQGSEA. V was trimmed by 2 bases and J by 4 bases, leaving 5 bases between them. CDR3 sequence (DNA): TGCAGCGTTGAAAAGCTCTATGGCTACACCTTC. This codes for CSVEKLYGYTF.

CDR3 bases: TGTGCCAGCAGTTTAGGCTCTGAAGCTTTCTTT. Its protein product is CASSLGSEAFF. The chain is built from TRBV28 and TRBJ1-1, with no clear D. CDR3 size: 11 residues. The germline V gene encodes CDR1 MDHEN and CDR2 SYDVKM. V was shortened by 2 bases and J by 6 bases, with 4 bases between the two germline ends.

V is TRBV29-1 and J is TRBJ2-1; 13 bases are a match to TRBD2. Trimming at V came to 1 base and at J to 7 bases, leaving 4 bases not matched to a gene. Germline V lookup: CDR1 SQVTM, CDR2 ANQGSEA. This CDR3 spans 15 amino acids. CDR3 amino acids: CSVEGTSGRANEQFF. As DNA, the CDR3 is TGCAGCGTTGAAGGGACTAGCGGGAGAGCTAATGAGCAGTTCTTC.

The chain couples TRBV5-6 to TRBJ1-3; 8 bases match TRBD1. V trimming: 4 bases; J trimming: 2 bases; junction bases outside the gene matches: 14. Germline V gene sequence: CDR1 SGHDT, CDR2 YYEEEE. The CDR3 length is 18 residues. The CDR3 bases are TGTGCCAGCAGCCAGGACCCCTCGGGACAGGAGGCTGGAAACACCATATATTTT. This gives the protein CASSQDPSGQEAGNTIYF.

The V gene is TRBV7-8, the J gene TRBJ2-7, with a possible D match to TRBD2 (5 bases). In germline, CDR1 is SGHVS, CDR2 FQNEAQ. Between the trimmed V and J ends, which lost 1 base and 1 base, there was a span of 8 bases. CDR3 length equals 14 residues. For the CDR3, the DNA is TGTGCCAGCAGCTTAGGTGGCGGGTCCTACGAGCAGTACTTC. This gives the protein CASSLGGGSYEQYF.

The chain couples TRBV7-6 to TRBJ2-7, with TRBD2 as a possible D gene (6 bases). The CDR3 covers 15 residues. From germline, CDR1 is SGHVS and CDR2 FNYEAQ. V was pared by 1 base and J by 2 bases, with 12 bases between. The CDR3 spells CASSLGSGHAYEQYF. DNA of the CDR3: TGTGCCAGCAGCTTAGGTAGCGGACATGCCTACGAGCAGTACTTC.

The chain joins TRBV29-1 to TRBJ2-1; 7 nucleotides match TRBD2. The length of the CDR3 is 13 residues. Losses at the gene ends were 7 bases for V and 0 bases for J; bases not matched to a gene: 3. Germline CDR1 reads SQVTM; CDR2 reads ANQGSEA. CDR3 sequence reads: CSGRGSSYNEQFF. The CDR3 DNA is TGCAGCGGGCGGGGGAGCTCCTACAATGAGCAGTTCTTC.

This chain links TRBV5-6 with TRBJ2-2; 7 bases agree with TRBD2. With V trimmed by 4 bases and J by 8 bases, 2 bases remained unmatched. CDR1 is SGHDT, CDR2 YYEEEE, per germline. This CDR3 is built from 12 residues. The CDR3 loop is CASSGTKGELFF. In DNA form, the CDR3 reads TGTGCCAGCAGCGGGACTAAAGGGGAGCTGTTTTTT.

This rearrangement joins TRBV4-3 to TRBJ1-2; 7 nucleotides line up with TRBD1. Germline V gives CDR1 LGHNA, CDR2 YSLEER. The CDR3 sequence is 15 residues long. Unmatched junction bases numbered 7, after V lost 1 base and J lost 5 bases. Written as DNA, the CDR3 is TGCGCCAGCAGCCAAGGGACAGGAACAGCATATGGCTACACCTTC. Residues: CASSQGTGTAYGYTF.

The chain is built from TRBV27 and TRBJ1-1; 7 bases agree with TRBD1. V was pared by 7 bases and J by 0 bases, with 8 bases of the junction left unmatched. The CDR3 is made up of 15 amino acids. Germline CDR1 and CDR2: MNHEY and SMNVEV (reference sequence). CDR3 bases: TGTGCCAGCACCTTCGGGACAGTAATGAACACTGAAGCTTTCTTT. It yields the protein CASTFGTVMNTEAFF.

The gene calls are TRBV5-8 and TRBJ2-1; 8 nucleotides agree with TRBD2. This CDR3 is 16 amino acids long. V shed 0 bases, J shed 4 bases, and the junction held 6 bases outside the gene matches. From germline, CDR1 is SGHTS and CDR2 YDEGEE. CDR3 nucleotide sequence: TGTGCCAGCAGCTTGGTAGGCGGGAGGCGTTACAATGAGCAGTTCTTC. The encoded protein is CASSLVGGRRYNEQFF.

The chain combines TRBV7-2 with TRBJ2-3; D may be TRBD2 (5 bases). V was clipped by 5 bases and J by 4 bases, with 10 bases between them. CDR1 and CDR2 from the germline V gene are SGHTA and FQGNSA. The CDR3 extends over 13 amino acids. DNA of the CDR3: TGTGCCAGCAGCCCGGCCGGGGCAGATACGCAGTATTTT. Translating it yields CASSPAGADTQYF.

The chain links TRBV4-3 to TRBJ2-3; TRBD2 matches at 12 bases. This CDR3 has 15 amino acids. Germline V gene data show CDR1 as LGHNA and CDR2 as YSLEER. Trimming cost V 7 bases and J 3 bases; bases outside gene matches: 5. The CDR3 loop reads CASTASGGATDTQYF. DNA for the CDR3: TGCGCCAGCACCGCTAGCGGGGGGGCAACAGATACGCAGTATTTT.